Reported below is one TCR beta chain. Its recognized antigen is unknown. No clone much larger than this one lies a single base away; base qualities are absent. V lost 2 bases and J lost 8 bases; the stretch between them is 16 bases long. The germline V gene specifies SGHDT as CDR1 and YYEEEE as CDR2. Inclusive of the bounding cysteine and phenylalanine, the CDR3 is 15 residues long. Here the CDR3 DNA is all that survives: 45 bases in frame from base 1. TCRbeta CDR3 regions were amplified from genomic DNA by means of the immunoSEQ Assay, a bias-controlled multiplex PCR. Per the authors' processing: Within the assay, amplification of reference gene primers was used to estimate how many nucleated cells each sample contained. To quantify the absolute abundance of each unique TCRbeta CDR3 rearrangement, sequence reads were collapsed and filtered. For each sample, productive Simpson clonality was calculated as the square root of Simpson's diversity index over productive rearrangements. This immuneACCESS table, as held by TCRdb, lists in-frame sequences with V and J called but not all clones. Of the missing ones, under half trace to an unresolved V gene in checked studies; the others have no known cause. D and trimming come from the DNA, and the V and J calls and clone size come from that table. The sample contains 200,000 to 250,000 clones, 80% of them found a single time. The ten largest make up 5.5% to 7% of the sample.

This record comes from a study of blood T cell repertoires in COVID-19 (dated by TCRdb to 2020 to 2021). Turning to the overall study: Samples covering the acute and convalescent phases of COVID-19 were provided by collaborators in the United States, Italy and Spain. The samples were drawn from two sources: the first 160 participants of the ongoing ImmuneRACE study, and 1,254 subjects contributed by 6 global collaborators. The repertoires were made available in a free public database intended to serve as a resource for research on the immune response to SARS-CoV-2. Subjects who had been exposed to COVID-19, were actively infected with it, or had recovered from it provided the deeply sampled blood TCRbeta repertoires that made up the dataset. HLA class I and class II types, where available, came from metadata supplied by the sample provider rather than from assay-based typing. Nearly every sample came with metadata listing a de-identified subject ID, COVID-19 status, age in years and sex. The prospective study material was composed of cDNA or gDNA derived from T cells, B-cell-depleted T cells, or PBMCs. Broader findings and caveats from the paper: The amount of clinical and demographic metadata varied by source and participant and was provided uncurated.

The collaborating institutions used their own protocols to collect whole blood in K2EDTA tubes. For TCRbeta analysis, collaborators shipped samples in one of three forms: frozen whole blood, isolated PBMCs, or DNA extracted from either of those sample types. Input material: peripheral blood. This chain is built from TRBV5-6 and TRBJ1-4; perhaps TRBD1 is the D gene, with 6 bases matching. This clonotype was obtained from a woman aged 70-85 years with acute or convalescent COVID-19. The CDR3 loop reads CASSFQGQGLEKLFF. The DNA sequence is TGTGCCAGCAGCTTTCAAGGCCAGGGGTTGGAAAAACTGTTTTTT.